What follows are 9 T cell receptor beta chains derived from one specimen sequenced in a study of T cell responses to AZD1222 COVID-19 vaccine. Libraries were prepared by immunoSEQ multiplex PCR; TCRdb keeps only in-frame clonotypes and omits some of them. The sample lists some 81,000 clones, about 82% occurring once. Sequenced material: peripheral blood, taken 28 days after the second AZD1222 dose. The receptor set was obtained from an adult who received the AZD1222 COVID-19 vaccine.

The gene calls are TRBV24-1 and TRBJ1-2, with TRBD1 matching over 7 bases. CDR1 is KGHDR and CDR2 is SFDVKD in the germline V gene. The CDR3 covers 14 residues. With 5 bases clipped from V and 4 bases from J, the junction kept 6 bases outside the gene matches. The CDR3 sequence: CATSGPGQLYGYTF. The CDR3 bases are TGTGCCACCAGTGGACCGGGACAGCTCTATGGCTACACCTTC.

In its sample, this clone was seen a few times. The rearrangement uses TRBV9 and TRBJ1-4; D gene unclear. Germline CDR1 and CDR2: SGDLS and YYNGEE. CDR3 length: 14 residues. Between the trimmed V and J ends, which lost 0 bases and 8 bases, there was a span of 11 bases. In nucleotides, the CDR3 is TGTGCCAGCAGCGTAGCCCCCCACGGGGAAAAACTGTTTTTT. It yields the protein CASSVAPHGEKLFF.

V is TRBV5-4 and J is TRBJ2-2; 10 bases are a match to TRBD1. The CDR3 consists of 14 residues. The germline gives CDR1 SGHNT, CDR2 YYREEE (reference sequence). V trimming: 7 bases; J trimming: 8 bases; junction bases outside the gene matches: 8. The DNA of the CDR3 is TGTGCCAGCGCCCGACAGGGGGCGGGGGGGGAGCTGTTTTTT. Translation: CASARQGAGGELFF. Supplemented by reference TRBV5-4 and TRBJ2-2, the full variable domain reads ETGVTQSPTHLIKTRGQQVTLRCSSQSGHNTVSWYQQALGQGPQFIFQYYREEENGRGNFPPRFSGLQFPNYSSELNVNALELDDSALYLCASARQGAGGELFFGEGSRLTVL.

The V and J genes are TRBV5-1 and TRBJ2-3; 10 bases agree with TRBD2. V gave up 4 bases and J gave up 4 bases; unmatched junction bases: 6. The CDR3 runs to 15 residues. Germline CDR1 reads SGHRS; CDR2 reads YFSETQ. CDR3 coding DNA: TGCGCCAGCAGCCCCGGGACTAGCGTTTCAGATACGCAGTATTTT. Translation: CASSPGTSVSDTQYF. Looking up the rest from reference TRBV5-1 and TRBJ2-3 gives the full variable domain: KAGVTQTPRYLIKTRGQQVTLSCSPISGHRSVSWYQQTPGQGLQFLFEYFSETQRNKGNFPGRFSGRQFSNSRSEMNVSTLELGDSALYLCASSPGTSVSDTQYFGPGTRLTVL.

The chain carries TRBV11-2 and TRBJ1-1; 7 nucleotides align to TRBD1. V gave up 5 bases and J gave up 5 bases; unmatched junction bases: 5. CDR1 and CDR2 from the germline V gene are SGHAT and FQNNGV. The CDR3 has 13 residues. The CDR3 nucleotides read TGTGCCAGCAGCCAACAGGGGACGACTGAAGCTTTCTTT. It is translated as CASSQQGTTEAFF.

The gene calls are TRBV21-1 and TRBJ2-7; the D call of TRBD2 is as the table states it, not checked on the DNA. TRBV21-1 constitutes a pseudogene. The CDR3 consists of 16 residues. The CDR3 sequence: CASSESRDCRPYEQYF. In DNA form, the CDR3 reads TGTGCCAGCAGCGAGAGTCGGGACTGCCGGCCCTACGAGCAGTACTTC.

This chain connects TRBV5-4 to TRBJ1-1; a possible D gene is TRBD1 (5 bases). This CDR3 region has 13 residues. Trimming removed 5 bases at V and 1 base at J, with 9 bases between. Germline values: CDR1 SGHNT, CDR2 YYREEE (reference sequence). CDR3 sequence: CASRGVANTEAFF. In DNA form, the CDR3 reads TGTGCCAGCAGGGGGGTAGCGAACACTGAAGCTTTCTTT.

The chain employs TRBV28 and TRBJ2-7, with 9 bases fitting TRBD1. There are 15 residues in the CDR3. Germline values: CDR1 MDHEN, CDR2 SYDVKM. Trimming removed 5 bases from V and 5 bases from J; junction bases left unmatched: 10. The chain's CDR3 is CASSQTGTGFNEQYF. In DNA form, the CDR3 reads TGTGCCAGCAGTCAAACCGGGACAGGGTTCAACGAGCAGTACTTC.

V usage is TRBV6-5 and J usage is TRBJ2-3, with 7 bases aligning to TRBD2. The trim removed 2 bases at V and 6 bases at J, leaving 8 bases unmatched. CDR1 is MNHEY and CDR2 is SVGAGI in the germline V gene. CDR3 length: 15 amino acids. DNA for the CDR3: TGTGCCAGCAGTTACGAAGCTAGCGGTGCCGATACGCAGTATTTT. Encoded protein: CASSYEASGADTQYF.